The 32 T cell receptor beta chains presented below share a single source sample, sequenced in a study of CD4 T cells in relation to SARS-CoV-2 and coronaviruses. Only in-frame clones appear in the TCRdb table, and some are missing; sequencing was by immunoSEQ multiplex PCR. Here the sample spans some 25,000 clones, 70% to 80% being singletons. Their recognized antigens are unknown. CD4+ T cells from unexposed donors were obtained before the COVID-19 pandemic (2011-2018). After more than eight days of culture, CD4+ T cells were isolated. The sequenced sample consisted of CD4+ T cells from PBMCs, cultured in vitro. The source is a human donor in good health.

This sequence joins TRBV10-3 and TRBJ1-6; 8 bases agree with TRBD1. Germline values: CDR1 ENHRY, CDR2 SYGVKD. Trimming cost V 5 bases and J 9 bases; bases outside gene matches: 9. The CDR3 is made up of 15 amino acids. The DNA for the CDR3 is TGTGCCATCAGTACAGGACAGGGTGGAGGTTCACCCCTCCACTTT. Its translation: CAISTGQGGGSPLHF.

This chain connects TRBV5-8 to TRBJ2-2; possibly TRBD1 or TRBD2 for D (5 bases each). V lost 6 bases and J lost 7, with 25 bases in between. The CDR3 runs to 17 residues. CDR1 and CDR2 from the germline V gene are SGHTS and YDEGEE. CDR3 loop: CASNKVGAMGRIGELFF. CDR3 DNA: TGTGCCAGCAACAAAGTAGGGGCGATGGGACGGATCGGGGAGCTGTTTTTT.

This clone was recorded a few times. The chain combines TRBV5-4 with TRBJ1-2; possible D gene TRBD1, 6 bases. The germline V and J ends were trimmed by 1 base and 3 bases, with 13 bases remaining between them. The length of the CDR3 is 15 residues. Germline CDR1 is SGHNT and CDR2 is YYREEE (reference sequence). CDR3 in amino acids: CASSLISGADYGYTF. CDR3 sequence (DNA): TGTGCCAGCAGCTTGATCTCAGGGGCGGACTATGGCTACACCTTC.

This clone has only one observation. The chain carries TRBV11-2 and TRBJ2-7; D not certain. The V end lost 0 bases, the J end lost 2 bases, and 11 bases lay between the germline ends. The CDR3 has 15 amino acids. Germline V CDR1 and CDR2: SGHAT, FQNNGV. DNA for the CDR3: TGTGCCAGCAGCTTAGATCGGAGACTTACCTACGAGCAGTACTTC. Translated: CASSLDRRLTYEQYF.

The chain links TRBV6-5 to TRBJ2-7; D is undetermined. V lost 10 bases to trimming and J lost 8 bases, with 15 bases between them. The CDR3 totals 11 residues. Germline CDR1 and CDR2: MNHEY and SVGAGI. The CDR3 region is CATVGSLKQYF. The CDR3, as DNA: TGTGCCACGGTGGGTTCCTTGAAGCAGTACTTC.

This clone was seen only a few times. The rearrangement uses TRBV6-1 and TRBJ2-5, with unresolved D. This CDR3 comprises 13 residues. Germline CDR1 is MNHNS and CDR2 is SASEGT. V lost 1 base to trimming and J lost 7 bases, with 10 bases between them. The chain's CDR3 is CASSEVGHWTQYF. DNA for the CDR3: TGTGCCAGCAGTGAAGTGGGCCATTGGACCCAGTACTTC.

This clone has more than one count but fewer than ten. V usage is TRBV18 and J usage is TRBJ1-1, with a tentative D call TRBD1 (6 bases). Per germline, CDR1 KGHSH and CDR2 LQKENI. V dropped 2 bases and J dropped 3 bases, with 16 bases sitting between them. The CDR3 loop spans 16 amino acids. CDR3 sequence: CASSPKGGLADTEAFF. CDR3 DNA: TGTGCCAGCTCACCAAAGGGGGGTTTGGCGGACACTGAAGCTTTCTTT. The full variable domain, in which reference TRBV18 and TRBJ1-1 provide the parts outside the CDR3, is NAGVMQNPRHLVRRRGQEARLRCSPMKGHSHVYWYRQLPEEGLKFMVYLQKENIIDESGMPKERFSAEFPKEGPSILRIQQVVRGDSAAYFCASSPKGGLADTEAFFGQGTRLTVV.

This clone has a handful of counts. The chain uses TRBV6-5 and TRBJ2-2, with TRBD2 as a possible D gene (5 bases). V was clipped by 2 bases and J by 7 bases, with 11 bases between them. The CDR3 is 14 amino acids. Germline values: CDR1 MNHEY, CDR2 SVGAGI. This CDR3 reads CASSYIGMGGELFF. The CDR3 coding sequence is TGTGCCAGCAGTTACATCGGGATGGGCGGGGAGCTGTTTTTT.

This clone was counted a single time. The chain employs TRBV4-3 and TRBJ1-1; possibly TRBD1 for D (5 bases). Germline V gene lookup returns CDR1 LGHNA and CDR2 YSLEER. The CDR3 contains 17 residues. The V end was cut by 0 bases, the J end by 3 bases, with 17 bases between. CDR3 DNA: TGCGCCAGCAGCCAAGATTGGGTCAGGGTTCAGGACACTGAAGCTTTCTTT. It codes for CASSQDWVRVQDTEAFF.

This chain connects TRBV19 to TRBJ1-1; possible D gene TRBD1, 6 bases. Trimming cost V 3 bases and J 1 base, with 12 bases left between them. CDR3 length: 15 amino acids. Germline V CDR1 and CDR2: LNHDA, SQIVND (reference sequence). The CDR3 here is CASSMTRGSNTEAFF. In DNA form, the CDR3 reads TGTGCCAGTAGTATGACCAGGGGCTCGAACACTGAAGCTTTCTTT.

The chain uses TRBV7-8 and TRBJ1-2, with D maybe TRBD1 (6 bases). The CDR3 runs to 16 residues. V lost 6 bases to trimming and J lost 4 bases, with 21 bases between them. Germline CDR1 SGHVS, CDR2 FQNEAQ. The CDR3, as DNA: TGTGCCAGCAGTGCCAGGGAATGGGGAGGGGGCTATGGCTACACCTTC. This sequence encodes CASSAREWGGGYGYTF.

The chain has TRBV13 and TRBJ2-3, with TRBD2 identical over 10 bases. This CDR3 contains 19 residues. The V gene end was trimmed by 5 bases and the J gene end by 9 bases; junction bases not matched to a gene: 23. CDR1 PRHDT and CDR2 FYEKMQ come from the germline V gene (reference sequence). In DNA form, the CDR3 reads TGTGCCAGCAGCCCCGCGACGGGACCCTTAGCGGGAGGCCCCAAAACGCAGTATTTT. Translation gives CASSPATGPLAGGPKTQYF.

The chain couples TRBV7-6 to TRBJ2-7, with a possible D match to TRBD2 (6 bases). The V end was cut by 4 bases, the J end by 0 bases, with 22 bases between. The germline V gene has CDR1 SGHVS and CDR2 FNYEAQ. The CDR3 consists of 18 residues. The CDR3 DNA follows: TGTGCCAGCAGCTCAGCGTGGCGGCGGAGGGGTAGCTCCTACGAGCAGTACTTC. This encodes CASSSAWRRRGSSYEQYF. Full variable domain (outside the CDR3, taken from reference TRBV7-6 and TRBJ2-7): GAGVSQSPRYKVTKRGQDVALRCDPISGHVSLYWYRQALGQGPEFLTYFNYEAQQDKSGLPNDRFSAERPEGSISTLTIQRTEQRDSAMYRCASSSAWRRRGSSYEQYFGPGTRLTVT.

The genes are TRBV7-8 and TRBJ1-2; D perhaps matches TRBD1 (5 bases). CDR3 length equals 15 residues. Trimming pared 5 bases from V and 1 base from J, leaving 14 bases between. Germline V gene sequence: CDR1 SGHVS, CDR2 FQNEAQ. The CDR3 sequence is CASSQQRQLNYGYTF. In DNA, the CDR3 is TGTGCCAGCAGCCAGCAGAGACAGCTTAACTATGGCTACACCTTC. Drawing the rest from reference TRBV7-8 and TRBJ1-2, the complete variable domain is GAGVSQSPRYKVAKRGQDVALRCDPISGHVSLFWYQQALGQGPEFLTYFQNEAQLDKSGLPSDRFFAERPEGSVSTLKIQRTQQEDSAVYLCASSQQRQLNYGYTFGSGTRLTVV.

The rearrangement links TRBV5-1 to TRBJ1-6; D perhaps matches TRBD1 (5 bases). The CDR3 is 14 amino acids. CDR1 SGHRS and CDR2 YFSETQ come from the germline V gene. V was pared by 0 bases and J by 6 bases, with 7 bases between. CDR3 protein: CASSLEQVNSPLHF. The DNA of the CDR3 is TGCGCCAGCAGCTTGGAACAGGTTAATTCACCCCTCCACTTT.

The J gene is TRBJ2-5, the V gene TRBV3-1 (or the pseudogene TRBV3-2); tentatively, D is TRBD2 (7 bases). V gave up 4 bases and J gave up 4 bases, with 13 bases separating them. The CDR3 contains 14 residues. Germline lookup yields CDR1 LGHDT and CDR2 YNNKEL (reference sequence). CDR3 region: CASSPVGGRETQYF. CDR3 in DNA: TGTGCCAGCAGCCCAGTGGGGGGGCGAGAGACCCAGTACTTC.

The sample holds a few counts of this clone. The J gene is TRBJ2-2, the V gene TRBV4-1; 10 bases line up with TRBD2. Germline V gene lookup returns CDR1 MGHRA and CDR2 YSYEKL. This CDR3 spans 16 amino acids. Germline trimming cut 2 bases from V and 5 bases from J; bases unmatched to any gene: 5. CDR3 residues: CASSQLAGVGTGELFF. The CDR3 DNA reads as TGCGCCAGCAGCCAACTAGCGGGAGTTGGTACCGGGGAGCTGTTTTTT.

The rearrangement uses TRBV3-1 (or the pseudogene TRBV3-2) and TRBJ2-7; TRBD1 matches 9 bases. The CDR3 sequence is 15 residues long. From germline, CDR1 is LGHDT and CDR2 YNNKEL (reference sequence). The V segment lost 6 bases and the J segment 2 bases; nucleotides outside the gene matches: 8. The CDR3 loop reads CASRPRGDRAYEQYF. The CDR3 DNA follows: TGTGCCAGCAGACCCCGAGGGGACAGGGCCTACGAGCAGTACTTC.

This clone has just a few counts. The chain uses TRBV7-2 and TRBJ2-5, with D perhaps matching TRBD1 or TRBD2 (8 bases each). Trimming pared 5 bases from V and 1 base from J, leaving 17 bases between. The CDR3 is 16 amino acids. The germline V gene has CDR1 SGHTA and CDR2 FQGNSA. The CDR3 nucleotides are TGTGCCAGCAGCCAGGGGGCGGGAGGACGCCAAGAGACCCAGTACTTC. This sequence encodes CASSQGAGGRQETQYF.

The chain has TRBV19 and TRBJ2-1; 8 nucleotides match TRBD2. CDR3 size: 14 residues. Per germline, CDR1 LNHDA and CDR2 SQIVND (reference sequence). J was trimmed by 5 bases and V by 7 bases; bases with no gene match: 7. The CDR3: CASTLLAGNNEQFF. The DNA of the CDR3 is TGTGCCAGTACTCTTCTAGCGGGTAACAATGAGCAGTTCTTC.

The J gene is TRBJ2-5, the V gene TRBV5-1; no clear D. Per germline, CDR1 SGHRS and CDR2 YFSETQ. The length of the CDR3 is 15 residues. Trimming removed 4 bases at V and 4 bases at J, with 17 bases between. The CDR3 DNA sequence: TGCGCCAGCAGCGCCCACGGGCAGGCCGGAGAGACCCAGTACTTC. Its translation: CASSAHGQAGETQYF.

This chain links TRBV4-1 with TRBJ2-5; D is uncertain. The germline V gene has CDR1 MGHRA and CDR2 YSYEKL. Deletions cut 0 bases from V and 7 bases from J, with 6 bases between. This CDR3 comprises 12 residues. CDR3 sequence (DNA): TGCGCCAGCAGCCAAGATCGTCTGACCCAGTACTTC. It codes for CASSQDRLTQYF.

CDR3 amino acids: CASSLDRGPTDEQFF. In DNA, the CDR3 is TGTGCCAGCAGCTTAGATCGGGGGCCGACGGATGAGCAGTTCTTC. The rearrangement uses TRBV11-2 and TRBJ2-1; D may be TRBD1 or TRBD2 (6 bases each). V was trimmed by 0 bases and J by 8 bases, leaving 14 bases between them. The germline V gene has CDR1 SGHAT and CDR2 FQNNGV. The CDR3 consists of 15 residues.

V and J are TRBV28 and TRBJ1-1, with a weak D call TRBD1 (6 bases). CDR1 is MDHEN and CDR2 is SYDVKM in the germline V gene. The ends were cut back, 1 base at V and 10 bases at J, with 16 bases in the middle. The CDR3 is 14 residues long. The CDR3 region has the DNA TGTGCCAGCAGTTTATCTGGACAGTGGAAAGGAGCTTTCTTT. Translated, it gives CASSLSGQWKGAFF.

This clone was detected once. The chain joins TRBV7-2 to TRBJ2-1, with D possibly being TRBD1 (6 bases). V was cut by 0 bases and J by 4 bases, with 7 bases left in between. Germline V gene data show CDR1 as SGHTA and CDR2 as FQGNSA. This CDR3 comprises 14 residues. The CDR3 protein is CASSLAGAYNEQFF. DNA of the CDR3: TGTGCCAGCAGCTTAGCGGGGGCTTACAATGAGCAGTTCTTC.

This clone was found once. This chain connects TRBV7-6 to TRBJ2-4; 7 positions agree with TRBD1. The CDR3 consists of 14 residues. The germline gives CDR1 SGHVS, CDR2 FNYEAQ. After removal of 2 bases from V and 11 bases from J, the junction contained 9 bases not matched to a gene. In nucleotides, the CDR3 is TGTGCCAGCAGCTTATCTGACAGCCAGGGGGTTCAGTACTTC. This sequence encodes CASSLSDSQGVQYF.

As DNA, the CDR3 is TGCAGCGTTGAACTGTCAGATACGCAGTATTTT. Translation gives CSVELSDTQYF. The chain employs TRBV29-1 and TRBJ2-3, with D uncertain. The CDR3 has 11 residues. The germline CDR1 and CDR2 sequences are SQVTM and ANQGSEA. V was cut by 2 bases and J by 4 bases, with 4 bases left in between.

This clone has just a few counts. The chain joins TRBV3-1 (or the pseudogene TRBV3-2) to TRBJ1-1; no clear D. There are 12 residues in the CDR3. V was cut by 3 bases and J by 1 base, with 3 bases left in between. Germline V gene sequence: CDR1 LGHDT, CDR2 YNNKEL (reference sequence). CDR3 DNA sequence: TGTGCCAGCAGCCAGGGGAACACTGAAGCTTTCTTT. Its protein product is CASSQGNTEAFF.

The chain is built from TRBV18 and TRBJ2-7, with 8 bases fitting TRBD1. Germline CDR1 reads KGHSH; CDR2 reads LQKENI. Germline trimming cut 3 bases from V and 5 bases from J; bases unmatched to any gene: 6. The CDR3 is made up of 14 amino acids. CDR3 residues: CASSPPGQVDEQYF. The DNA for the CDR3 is TGTGCCAGCTCACCCCCGGGACAGGTGGACGAGCAGTACTTC.

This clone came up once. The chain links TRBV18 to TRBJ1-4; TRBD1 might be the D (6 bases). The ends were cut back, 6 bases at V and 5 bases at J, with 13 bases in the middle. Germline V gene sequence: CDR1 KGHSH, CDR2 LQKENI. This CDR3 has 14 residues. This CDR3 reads CASSPGVRNEKLFF. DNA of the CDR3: TGTGCCAGCTCGCCAGGGGTCCGAAATGAAAAACTGTTTTTT.

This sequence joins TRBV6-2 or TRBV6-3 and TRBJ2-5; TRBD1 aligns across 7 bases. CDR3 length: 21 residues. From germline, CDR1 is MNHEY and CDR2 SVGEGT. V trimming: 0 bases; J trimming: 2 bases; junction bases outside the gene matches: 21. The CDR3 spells CASSYSIDSWGWSDRQETQYF. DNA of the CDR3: TGTGCCAGCAGTTACTCGATAGATTCCTGGGGTTGGTCGGACAGGCAAGAGACCCAGTACTTC.

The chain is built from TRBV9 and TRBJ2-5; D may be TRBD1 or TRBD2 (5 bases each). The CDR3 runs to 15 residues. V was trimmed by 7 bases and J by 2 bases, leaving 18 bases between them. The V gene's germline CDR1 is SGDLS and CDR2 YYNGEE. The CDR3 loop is CASCRGATTQETQYF. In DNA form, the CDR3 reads TGTGCCAGCTGCCGAGGGGCAACTACACAAGAGACCCAGTACTTC.